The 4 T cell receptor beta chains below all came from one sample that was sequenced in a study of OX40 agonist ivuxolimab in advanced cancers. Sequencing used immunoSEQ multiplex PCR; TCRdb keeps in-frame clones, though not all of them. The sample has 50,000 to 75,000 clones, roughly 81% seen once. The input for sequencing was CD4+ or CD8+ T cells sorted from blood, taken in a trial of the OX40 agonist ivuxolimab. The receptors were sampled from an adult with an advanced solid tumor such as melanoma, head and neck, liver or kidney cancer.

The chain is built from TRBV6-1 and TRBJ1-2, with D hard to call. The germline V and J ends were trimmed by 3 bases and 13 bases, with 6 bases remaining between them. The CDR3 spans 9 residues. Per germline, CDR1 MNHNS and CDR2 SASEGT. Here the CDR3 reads CASSDRGTF. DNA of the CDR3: TGTGCCAGCAGTGACAGAGGCACCTTC.

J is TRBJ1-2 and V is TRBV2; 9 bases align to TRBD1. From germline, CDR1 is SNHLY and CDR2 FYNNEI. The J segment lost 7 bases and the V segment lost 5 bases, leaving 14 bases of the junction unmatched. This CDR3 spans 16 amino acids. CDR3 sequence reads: CASSRLWDRVKSGYTF. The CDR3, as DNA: TGTGCCAGCAGTCGACTTTGGGACAGGGTCAAGAGTGGCTACACCTTC.

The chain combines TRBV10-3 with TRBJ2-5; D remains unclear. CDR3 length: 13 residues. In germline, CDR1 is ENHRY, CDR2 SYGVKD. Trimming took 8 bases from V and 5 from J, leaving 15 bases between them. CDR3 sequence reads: CAIGRATTETQYF. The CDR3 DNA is TGTGCCATCGGAAGGGCCACGACGGAGACCCAGTACTTC.

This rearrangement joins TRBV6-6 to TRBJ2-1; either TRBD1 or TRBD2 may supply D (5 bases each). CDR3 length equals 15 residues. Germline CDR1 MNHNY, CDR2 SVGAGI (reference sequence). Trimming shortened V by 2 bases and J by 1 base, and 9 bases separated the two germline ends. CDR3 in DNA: TGTGCCAGCAGTTACGGGGGACCTTCCTACAATGAGCAGTTCTTC. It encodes CASSYGGPSYNEQFF.